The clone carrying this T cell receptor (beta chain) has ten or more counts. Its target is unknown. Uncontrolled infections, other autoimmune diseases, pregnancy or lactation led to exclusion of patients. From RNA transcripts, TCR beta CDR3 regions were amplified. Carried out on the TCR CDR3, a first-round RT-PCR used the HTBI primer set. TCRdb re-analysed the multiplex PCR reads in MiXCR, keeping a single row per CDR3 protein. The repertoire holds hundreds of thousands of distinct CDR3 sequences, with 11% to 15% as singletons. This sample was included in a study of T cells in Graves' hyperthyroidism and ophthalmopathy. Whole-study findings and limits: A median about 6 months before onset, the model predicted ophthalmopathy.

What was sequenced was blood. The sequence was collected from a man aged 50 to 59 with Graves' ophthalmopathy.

This CDR3 is CASSRGSMDYNANTGELFF. The CDR3 region has the DNA TGCGCCAGCAGTAGGGGTAGCATGGATTATAATGCGAACACCGGGGAGCTGTTTTTT. The V gene is TRBV10-1, the J gene TRBJ2-2, with D possibly TRBD1 on 5 matching bases. The germline V gene has CDR1 WNHNN and CDR2 SYGVQD (reference sequence). Trimming shortened V by 5 bases and J by 0 bases, and 22 bases separated the two germline ends. This CDR3 has 19 residues.